These 21 T cell receptor beta chains share one sample of origin, sequenced in a study of naive and memory T cell subsets. The beta constant-region primer was an equimolar mix of two oligonucleotides covering TRBC1 and TRBC2. One entry per CDR3 protein, called by TCRdb with MiXCR from the UMI-ligation and nested PCR reads. Of 81,000 or so distinct CDR3 sequences in the sample, 7% were seen once. Material: central memory CD4+ T cells from blood. The receptors were sampled from a human donor in good health.

CDR3 protein: CAWTGRDRGTYTF. The CDR3 nucleotides are TGTGCCTGGACTGGCCGGGACAGGGGAACTTACACCTTC. The chain carries TRBV30 and TRBJ1-2; 10 positions match TRBD1. The CDR3 runs to 13 residues. V shed 4 bases, J shed 11 bases, and the junction held 10 bases outside the gene matches. Per the germline V gene, CDR1 is GTSNPN and CDR2 is SVGIG (reference sequence).

This clonotype occurred many times. The germline gene is not matched at one end of the junction; a read error may be the cause. V usage is TRBV7-8 and J usage is TRBJ1-5; 9 bases align to TRBD1. Germline V lookup: CDR1 SGHVS, CDR2 FQNEAQ. The CDR3 is made up of 17 amino acids. The CDR3 bases are TGTGCCAGCAGCCTAGCCGGGACAGGGTATAGCAATCAGCCCCAGCATTTT. Translating it yields CASSLAGTGYSNQPQHF. Filled out from reference TRBV7-8 and TRBJ1-5, the complete variable domain reads GAGVSQSPRYKVAKRGQDVALRCDPISGHVSLFWYQQALGQGPEFLTYFQNEAQLDKSGLPSDRFFAERPEGSVSTLKIQRTQQEDSAVYLCASSLAGTGYSNQPQHFGDGTRLSIL.

This clonotype was picked up many times. The genes are TRBV9 and TRBJ1-3; 7 bases match TRBD1. V lost 3 bases to trimming and J lost 14 bases; unmatched junction nucleotides: 11. This CDR3 has 13 amino acids. CDR1 and CDR2 (germline): SGDLS, YYNGEE. CDR3 region: CASSAAGGRSVYF. Here the CDR3 DNA reads TGTGCCAGCAGCGCAGCAGGGGGGAGATCCGTATATTTT.

There are a few counts of this clonotype. The CDR3 DNA reads TGTGCCAGCAGCCCAGCCGGTCTCACAGATACGCAGTATTTT. This gives the protein CASSPAGLTDTQYF. The chain combines TRBV14 with TRBJ2-3; D is uncertain. Germline V gene data show CDR1 as SGHDN and CDR2 as FVKESK. Trimming pared 4 bases from V and 2 bases from J, leaving 10 bases between. The CDR3 sequence is 14 residues long.

The table lists this clonotype with many counts. This chain uses TRBV7-2 with TRBJ2-2; possibly TRBD1 or TRBD2 for D (6 bases each). V gave up 5 bases and J gave up 7 bases, with 14 bases separating them. This CDR3 has 14 amino acids. Germline CDR1 SGHTA, CDR2 FQGNSA. CDR3 loop: CASSQGGRIGELFF. CDR3 coding DNA: TGTGCCAGCAGCCAAGGGGGGAGGATCGGGGAGCTGTTTTTT.

The chain couples TRBV3-1 to TRBJ2-3, with D perhaps TRBD2 (6 bases). This CDR3 spans 15 amino acids. V dropped 6 bases and J dropped 3 bases, with 16 bases sitting between them. CDR1 and CDR2 from the germline V gene are LGHDT and YNNKEL (reference sequence). CDR3 coding DNA: TGTGCCAGCAGTCTGAGAGCTGGGAGGACAGATACGCAGTATTTT. It codes for CASSLRAGRTDTQYF.

J is TRBJ1-1 and V is TRBV10-3; 8 bases agree with TRBD1. The CDR3 consists of 15 residues. J was trimmed by 4 bases and V by 3 bases; bases with no gene match: 7. Germline lookup yields CDR1 ENHRY and CDR2 SYGVKD. The CDR3 sequence: CAISDGTGRATEAFF. The CDR3 DNA is TGTGCCATCAGTGATGGGACAGGCCGAGCCACTGAAGCTTTCTTT.

This clonotype has ten or more counts. The chain employs TRBV27 and TRBJ1-5; TRBD1 is a possible D gene (5 bases). The CDR3 spans 12 residues. Trimming pared 6 bases from V and 7 bases from J, leaving 10 bases between. CDR1 is MNHEY, CDR2 SMNVEV, per germline (reference sequence). CDR3 DNA: TGTGCCAGCAGGTCCGGGGGGCAGCCCCAGCATTTT. The encoded protein is CASRSGGQPQHF.

In this sample, this clonotype turned up many times. CDR3: CASSYSGTSGSGKNIQYF. The CDR3 bases are TGTGCCAGCAGTTACTCCGGGACTAGCGGGAGTGGCAAAAACATTCAGTACTTC. V and J are TRBV6-5 and TRBJ2-4, with 14 bases that match TRBD2. CDR1 and CDR2 (germline): MNHEY, SVGAGI. J gave up 3 bases and V 0 bases, and 4 bases lay outside the gene matches. This CDR3 has 18 amino acids.

This clonotype was detected many times. This chain links TRBV5-1 with TRBJ2-3, with D unclear. Trimming removed 0 bases at V and 4 bases at J, with 3 bases between. Germline-derived CDR1 and CDR2 are SGHRS and YFSETQ. The CDR3 sequence is 12 residues long. The CDR3 sequence: CASSLVPDTQYF. The CDR3 DNA sequence: TGCGCCAGCAGCTTGGTTCCAGATACGCAGTATTTT.

Points on this clonotype: This may be a read error: a much more frequent sequence differs by one nucleotide. The rearrangement joins TRBV27 to TRBJ2-3; D not resolved. The germline CDR1 and CDR2 sequences are MNHEY and SMNVEV (reference sequence). This CDR3 is built from 12 residues. The germline V and J ends were trimmed by 4 bases and 2 bases, with 4 bases remaining between them. This CDR3 reads CASSSVTDTQYF. CDR3 bases: TGTGCCAGCAGTTCCGTCACAGATACGCAGTATTTT.

In this sample, this clonotype turned up many times. The genes are TRBV7-9 and TRBJ2-6; D is unclear. This CDR3 has 17 residues. Trimming removed 6 bases at V and 0 bases at J, with 15 bases between. Germline V gives CDR1 SEHNR, CDR2 FQNEAQ (reference sequence). The CDR3 sequence is CASSEKGRLSGANVLTF. The DNA of the CDR3 is TGTGCCAGCAGTGAAAAGGGCCGACTCTCTGGGGCCAACGTCCTGACTTTC.

This clonotype was detected only a few times. The V and J genes are TRBV19 and TRBJ1-2; D is unresolved. The CDR3 spans 12 residues. The V end was cut by 6 bases, the J end by 0 bases, with 5 bases between. Germline V gene lookup returns CDR1 LNHDA and CDR2 SQIVND (reference sequence). In DNA, the CDR3 is TGTGCCAGTAGAAACTCTAACTATGGCTACACCTTC. Translation: CASRNSNYGYTF.

This clonotype was detected only a few times. The J gene is TRBJ2-7, the V gene TRBV2, with TRBD1 matching over 9 bases. CDR1 SNHLY and CDR2 FYNNEI come from the germline V gene. Losses at the gene ends were 6 bases for V and 4 bases for J; bases not matched to a gene: 16. The CDR3 is 17 amino acids. The DNA for the CDR3 is TGTGCCAGCAGCGATACCAAAGGGACAGGGAGAGGGTACGAGCAGTACTTC. This encodes CASSDTKGTGRGYEQYF. Full variable domain (remainder filled in from reference TRBV2 and TRBJ2-7): EPEVTQTPSHQVTQMGQEVILRCVPISNHLYFYWYRQILGQKVEFLVSFYNNEISEKSEIFDDQFSVERPDGSNFTLKIRSTKLEDSAMYFCASSDTKGTGRGYEQYFGPGTRLTVT.

The chain uses TRBV20-1 and TRBJ1-5; no clear D. The V gene lost 0 bases and the J gene lost 5 bases, with 11 bases spanning the gap. Looked up from germline, CDR1 is DFQATT and CDR2 is SNEGSKA (reference sequence). This CDR3 region has 14 residues. The CDR3 nucleotides read TGCAGTGCTAGAGATCTGTCTCCCTATCAGCCCCAGCATTTT. This sequence encodes CSARDLSPYQPQHF.

This clonotype was picked up many times. This chain links TRBV4-2 with TRBJ2-6, with D hard to call. CDR1 and CDR2 from the germline V gene are LGHNA and YNFKEQ. Trimming removed 0 bases from V and 0 bases from J, with 6 bases in between. The CDR3 loop spans 16 amino acids. The CDR3 bases are TGTGCCAGCAGCCAAGAATCCGTCTCTGGGGCCAACGTCCTGACTTTC. It codes for CASSQESVSGANVLTF.

This clonotype was recorded a few times. This chain's CDR3 is CATQRNRLAGANEQFF. The CDR3 region has the DNA TGTGCCACCCAGCGGAACCGACTAGCGGGGGCCAATGAGCAGTTCTTC. This rearrangement joins TRBV24-1 to TRBJ2-1; the match to TRBD2 covers 12 bases. Germline V gene lookup returns CDR1 KGHDR and CDR2 SFDVKD. This CDR3 has 16 amino acids. Trimming cost V 9 bases and J 6 bases; bases outside gene matches: 11.

This clonotype was seen ten or more times. The genes are TRBV14 and TRBJ1-1; D possibly corresponds to TRBD1 (5 bases). Germline values: CDR1 SGHDN, CDR2 FVKESK. Trimming removed 5 bases from V and 4 bases from J, with 11 bases in between. The length of the CDR3 is 13 residues. CDR3 bases: TGTGCCAGCAGCTTACTAGGGGTCACTGAAGCTTTCTTT. Its translation is CASSLLGVTEAFF.

Many counts were recorded for this clonotype. Compared with germline, one end of the junction differs, possibly owing to a read error. This chain joins TRBV7-8 and TRBJ1-1; unclear D gene. The CDR3 runs 14 residues. Germline V gene lookup returns CDR1 SGHVS and CDR2 FQNEAQ. CDR3 amino acids: CASSLARSGTEAFF. The DNA of the CDR3 is TGTGCCAGCAGCCTAGCCCGGTCTGGCACTGAAGCTTTCTTT.

The rearrangement joins TRBV7-2 to TRBJ1-6; 7 positions agree with TRBD1. CDR1 is SGHTA and CDR2 is FQGNSA in the germline V gene. The CDR3 has 15 residues. V trimming: 4 bases; J trimming: 6 bases; junction bases outside the gene matches: 6. As DNA, the CDR3 is TGTGCCAGCAGCTATTGGACAGGCCCTAATTCACCCCTCCACTTT. Translated, it gives CASSYWTGPNSPLHF.

This clonotype was seen repeatedly, ten times or more. V gene TRBV28 combines with J gene TRBJ2-7, with D unclear. Per the germline V gene, CDR1 is MDHEN and CDR2 is SYDVKM. The CDR3 length is 14 residues. V was clipped by 6 bases and J by 2 bases, with 14 bases between them. The CDR3 loop reads CASSPQSPPYEQYF. In nucleotides, the CDR3 is TGTGCCAGCAGCCCTCAATCGCCCCCCTACGAGCAGTACTTC.